This T cell receptor beta chain is drawn from a study of somatic mutations in cytotoxic T cells in rheumatoid arthritis. Per the germline V gene, CDR1 is GTSNPN and CDR2 is SVGIG (reference sequence). The CDR3 is 15 residues long. V was trimmed by 5 bases and J by 6 bases, leaving 19 bases between them. Method: immunoSEQ multiplex PCR; TCRdb's copy keeps in-frame clones and lacks some. The table lists 2,500 to 3,500 clones, around 63% of them singletons, with 10% to 15% in the top ten. The sequence was obtained from a woman between 18 and 30 years old with rheumatoid arthritis. J is TRBJ1-4 and V is TRBV30, with TRBD1 as a possible D gene (6 bases). Sequenced material: CD8+ T cells sorted from synovial fluid. CDR3 amino acids: CAWSTGTEDDEKLFF. The CDR3 DNA follows: TGTGCCTGGTCAACAGGGACGGAGGATGATGAAAAACTGTTTTTT.